This T cell receptor beta chain was observed in a study of blood T cell repertoires in COVID-19. Looking at the study overall: Italy, Spain and the United States were the sources of the convalescent and acute COVID-19 samples.

Repertoires were generated with immunoSEQ multiplex PCR, while TCRdb's copy carries only in-frame clones and drops some. Of hundreds of thousands of clones detected, about 88% appear once; the ten largest clones hold 2% to 2.5%. This clone was seen a handful of times. CDR3 length equals 13 residues. The V end was cut by 6 bases, the J end by 1 base, with 9 bases between. Germline lookup yields CDR1 SGHDN and CDR2 FVKESK. The source is a woman between 35 and 50 years old who had recovered from COVID-19. The V and J genes are TRBV14 and TRBJ1-1; D not certain. Sequences were obtained from peripheral blood. The CDR3 DNA follows: TGTGCCAGCAGTTTCACTAGGAACACTGAAGCTTTCTTT. Translating it yields CASSFTRNTEAFF.